This T cell receptor (beta chain) originates from a study of human T cells and chemical hapten exposure. Time point defined: pre-sensitization, week 0. Treatment in this sample: therapeutic diphenylcyclopropenone sensitization with weekly scalp DPC. Authors' analysis steps: A typical sample had around 90,000 TCRs, with roughly 23,224 to 700,000 overall. TCRdb re-called the RACE reads through MiXCR, storing one row per CDR3 protein. TCRdb assigned the V and J calls; the authors' analysis was not used. The repertoire includes around 350,000 distinct CDR3 sequences, 5.5% of them detected once, and less than 9% sits in the top ten. This clonotype was counted at least ten times. The germline gives CDR1 DFQATT, CDR2 SNEGSKA (reference sequence). The CDR3 spans 16 residues. Trimming took off 1 base at V and 3 bases at J, with 19 bases between the two ends.

This clonotype was obtained from a young woman with alopecia areata. Some clones in this sample may be carry-over from other donors' samples. Source: whole blood, taken in connection with sensitization to the hapten diphenylcyclopropenone (DPC). The genes are TRBV20-1 and TRBJ2-7; TRBD1 is a possible D gene (6 bases). The DNA for the CDR3 is TGCAGTGCTAGAGTAGGTTGGGGGCCCGCTCTCTACGAGCAGTACTTC. Translation: CSARVGWGPALYEQYF.